This T cell receptor beta chain was profiled in a study of early T cells in non-severe SARS-CoV-2 infection. Study in general: Chains were unpaired, as sequencing was done on bulk RNA from unsorted whole blood. Study outcomes and limitations: The matching step, a VDJdb search, favored anti-spike CD8 responses and missed private and CD4 specificities.

Unique molecular identifiers were attached to individual cDNA molecules. One entry per CDR3 protein results from TCRdb running MiXCR on the 5' RACE reads. Of 62,000 or so distinct CDR3 sequences in the sample, around 9.9% were seen once. This clonotype was seen a handful of times. As yet, its antigen is unknown. V was clipped by 3 bases and J by 5 bases, with 11 bases between them. CDR3 length: 14 amino acids. Germline assignment: CDR1 LGHDT and CDR2 YNNKEL (reference sequence). V is TRBV3-1 and J is TRBJ2-1, with D tentatively TRBD2 (5 bases). The clonotype was recovered from an adult who was a healthcare worker with PCR-confirmed SARS-CoV-2 infection or an uninfected control (not recorded which). The sequenced material came from whole blood. Here the CDR3 DNA reads TGTGCCAGCAGCCATGACTACTCGCACAATGAGCAGTTCTTC. Protein: CASSHDYSHNEQFF.